Below, 31 T cell receptor beta chains from the same sample are listed, as sequenced in a study of blood T cell repertoires in COVID-19. TCRdb's table, derived via immunoSEQ multiplex PCR, lists solely in-frame clones and lacks some. The sample lists 490,000 or so clones, 88% occurring once. Material for sequencing was PBMCs or T cells enriched from blood (not recorded which). The receptors stem from a woman aged 55-69 years who had recovered from COVID-19.

The chain combines TRBV2 with TRBJ2-7; TRBD2 agrees at 9 bases. V gave up 0 bases and J gave up 7 bases; unmatched junction bases: 4. CDR1 and CDR2 from the germline V gene are SNHLY and FYNNEI. CDR3 length: 14 residues. CDR3 nucleotide sequence: TGTGCCAGCAGTGAAGCTGCTAGCGGGGAGGAGCAGTACTTC. This sequence encodes CASSEAASGEEQYF.

The gene calls are TRBV5-6 and TRBJ1-5; unclear D gene. The V end was cut by 0 bases, the J end by 5 bases, with 9 bases between. This CDR3 region has 14 residues. Germline V gives CDR1 SGHDT, CDR2 YYEEEE. This CDR3 is CASSLGLDYQPQHF. DNA of the CDR3: TGTGCCAGCAGCTTGGGACTGGATTATCAGCCCCAGCATTTT.

This chain links TRBV5-4 with TRBJ2-7, with 10 bases that match TRBD2. The CDR3 runs 16 residues. Losses at the gene ends were 8 bases for V and 1 base for J; bases not matched to a gene: 12. CDR1 and CDR2 (germline): SGHNT, YYREEE (reference sequence). CDR3 amino acids: CASFGVLAGVSYEQYF. DNA for the CDR3: TGTGCCAGTTTTGGGGTCCTAGCGGGGGTATCCTACGAGCAGTACTTC.

The chain combines TRBV2 with TRBJ1-2; D might be TRBD1 (6 bases). The CDR3 length is 14 residues. The V end was cut by 7 bases, the J end by 8 bases, with 20 bases between. In germline, CDR1 is SNHLY, CDR2 FYNNEI. This CDR3 is CASNQGIKLGGYTF. The CDR3 bases are TGTGCCAGCAACCAGGGGATAAAACTAGGCGGCTACACCTTC.

The V gene is TRBV19, the J gene TRBJ1-5; D is undetermined. Per germline, CDR1 LNHDA and CDR2 SQIVND (reference sequence). The CDR3 is 15 residues long. With 0 bases removed from V and 3 bases from J, the gap between germline ends came to 9 bases. CDR3 in DNA: TGTGCCAGTAGTATAGATCCAGGCTTCAATCAGCCCCAGCATTTT. Its protein is CASSIDPGFNQPQHF.

The CDR3 DNA sequence: TGTGCCAGCAGCTTTGGTGGGCCTGGCTACACCTTC. Its protein product is CASSFGGPGYTF. V and J are TRBV5-8 and TRBJ1-2, with no clear D. Germline CDR1 SGHTS, CDR2 YDEGEE. There are 12 residues in the CDR3. Trimming took 2 bases from V and 7 from J, leaving 9 bases between them.

This clone appeared once. This CDR3 is also generated by other DNA sequences in the sample. In DNA, the CDR3 is TGTGCCAGCAGTGGGCAGGGGGCTCAGCCCCAGCATTTT. It codes for CASSGQGAQPQHF. The chain links TRBV2 to TRBJ1-5, with TRBD1 matching 8 bases. This CDR3 contains 13 residues. The germline gives CDR1 SNHLY, CDR2 FYNNEI. V was clipped by 4 bases and J by 6 bases; unmatched bases: 2.

The V gene is TRBV28, the J gene TRBJ2-2; 14 bases are a match to TRBD2. CDR3 size: 15 residues. V shed 11 bases, J shed 4 bases, and the junction held 6 bases outside the gene matches. Germline-derived CDR1 and CDR2 are MDHEN and SYDVKM. The CDR3 here is CAGRTSGGTTGELFF. The CDR3 bases are TGTGCCGGTCGGACTAGCGGGGGGACCACCGGGGAGCTGTTTTTT. Filled out from reference TRBV28 and TRBJ2-2, the complete variable domain reads DVKVTQSSRYLVKRTGEKVFLECVQDMDHENMFWYRQDPGLGLRLIYFSYDVKMKEKGDIPEGYSVSREKKERFSLILESASTNQTSMYLCAGRTSGGTTGELFFGEGSRLTVL.

The gene calls are TRBV7-2 and TRBJ1-6; TRBD1 aligns across 8 bases. V dropped 5 bases and J dropped 0; count of bases not matched to a gene: 6. CDR1 is SGHTA, CDR2 FQGNSA, per germline. The CDR3 runs to 17 residues. The CDR3 DNA reads TGTGCCAGCAGCCTCCGGGACAGGAGCTCCTATAATTCACCCCTCCACTTT. It codes for CASSLRDRSSYNSPLHF.

This chain joins TRBV4-2 and TRBJ2-3; 7 bases line up with TRBD2. There are 16 residues in the CDR3. V gave up 3 bases and J gave up 0 bases; unmatched junction bases: 6. Germline V CDR1 and CDR2: LGHNA, YNFKEQ. The CDR3 DNA sequence: TGTGCCAGCAGCCAGGGTCCTAGCGGAAGCACAGATACGCAGTATTTT. This encodes CASSQGPSGSTDTQYF.

J is TRBJ2-5 and V is TRBV20-1, with 8 bases aligning to TRBD1. CDR3 length: 13 residues. The V gene end was trimmed by 3 bases and the J gene end by 4 bases; junction bases not matched to a gene: 4. Germline V gene data show CDR1 as DFQATT and CDR2 as SNEGSKA (reference sequence). The CDR3 DNA follows: TGCAGTGCTAGTACCCAGGGGGCAGAGACCCAGTACTTC. Protein: CSASTQGAETQYF.

This clone is a singleton in its sample. The J gene is TRBJ1-3, the V gene TRBV18, with 9 positions matching TRBD1. The V gene end was trimmed by 3 bases and the J gene end by 2 bases; junction bases not matched to a gene: 8. From germline, CDR1 is KGHSH and CDR2 LQKENI. The CDR3 runs 17 residues. The CDR3 DNA follows: TGTGCCAGCTCACCCCTGGACAGGGGTCTCGCTGGAAACACCATATATTTT. Translating gives CASSPLDRGLAGNTIYF.

The J gene is TRBJ2-3, the V gene TRBV2; no definite D call. The CDR3 is made up of 11 amino acids. Trimming left V 4 bases short and J 5 bases short, with 4 bases between. Germline loops: CDR1 SNHLY, CDR2 FYNNEI. The CDR3 coding sequence is TGTGCCAGCAGTGCGGGAGATACGCAGTATTTT. Protein: CASSAGDTQYF.

A few counts support this clone. The genes are TRBV18 and TRBJ1-2, with D hard to call. Germline CDR1 reads KGHSH; CDR2 reads LQKENI. The V end lost 6 bases, the J end lost 6 bases, and 14 bases lay between the germline ends. The CDR3 runs to 13 residues. The CDR3 nucleotides read TGTGCCAGCTCGCCGGGGATGGGAAATGGCTACACCTTC. Translated: CASSPGMGNGYTF. The full variable domain, rest sourced from reference TRBV18 and TRBJ1-2, is NAGVMQNPRHLVRRRGQEARLRCSPMKGHSHVYWYRQLPEEGLKFMVYLQKENIIDESGMPKERFSAEFPKEGPSILRIQQVVRGDSAAYFCASSPGMGNGYTFGSGTRLTVV.

The V gene is TRBV28, the J gene TRBJ1-4, with 9 bases aligning to TRBD1. This CDR3 region has 14 residues. Germline loops: CDR1 MDHEN, CDR2 SYDVKM. The V gene end was trimmed by 3 bases and the J gene end by 6 bases; junction bases not matched to a gene: 2. CDR3 amino acids: CASSLGQGHEKLFF. The CDR3 DNA reads TGTGCCAGCAGTTTGGGACAGGGCCATGAAAAACTGTTTTTT.

The rearrangement joins TRBV10-3 to TRBJ2-1; D is uncertain. Germline V CDR1 and CDR2: ENHRY, SYGVKD. The CDR3 consists of 14 residues. Trimming cost V 4 bases and J 3 bases, with 10 bases left between them. CDR3 nucleotides: TGTGCCATCAGTGGAATTACTGACTACAATGAGCAGTTCTTC. Translating it yields CAISGITDYNEQFF.

The chain uses TRBV28 and TRBJ1-5; 7 bases agree with TRBD1. Germline CDR1 reads MDHEN; CDR2 reads SYDVKM. The J segment lost 1 base and the V segment lost 1 base, leaving 7 bases of the junction unmatched. The CDR3 sequence is 17 residues long. The CDR3 coding sequence is TGTGCCAGCAGTTTATCACGACAGGGTGTAAGCAATCAGCCCCAGCATTTT. Residues: CASSLSRQGVSNQPQHF.

The CDR3 region is CASSLGQGMRAEAFF. In DNA form, the CDR3 reads TGTGCCAGCAGCCTGGGACAGGGGATGAGGGCTGAAGCTTTCTTT. The chain uses TRBV2 and TRBJ1-1, with 10 bases matching TRBD1. This CDR3 has 15 residues. Per germline, CDR1 SNHLY and CDR2 FYNNEI. V lost 6 bases, J lost 6 bases, and 10 bases stayed unmatched.

The chain has TRBV19 and TRBJ1-2; no firm D call. The germline V and J ends were trimmed by 5 bases and 4 bases, with 11 bases remaining between them. Germline CDR1 and CDR2: LNHDA and SQIVND (reference sequence). CDR3 length equals 13 residues. The CDR3 nucleotides read TGTGCCAGTAGTGGAGGGTACATCTATGGCTACACCTTC. Translation: CASSGGYIYGYTF. The full variable domain, its missing parts supplied by reference TRBV19 and TRBJ1-2, is DGGITQSPKYLFRKEGQNVTLSCEQNLNHDAMYWYRQDPGQGLRLIYYSQIVNDFQKGDIAEGYSVSREKKESFPLTVTSAQKNPTAFYLCASSGGYIYGYTFGSGTRLTVV.

In DNA form, the CDR3 reads TGCGCCAGCAGCCAAGATCGAGAGGACAATGAGCAGTTCTTC. Protein: CASSQDREDNEQFF. The gene calls are TRBV4-1 and TRBJ2-1; unclear D gene. The germline gives CDR1 MGHRA, CDR2 YSYEKL. The CDR3 has 14 amino acids. Trimming pared 0 bases from V and 5 bases from J, leaving 8 bases between.

This clone was seen just once. The rearrangement uses TRBV2 and TRBJ2-3; a possible D gene is TRBD1 (6 bases). Germline assignment: CDR1 SNHLY and CDR2 FYNNEI. CDR3 size: 14 residues. Trimming stripped 10 bases from V and 2 bases from J, with 16 bases between. The CDR3 nucleotides read TGTGCCACCCAAGGGGGTTGGGACACAGATACGCAGTATTTT. Translation gives CATQGGWDTDTQYF.

The chain has TRBV6-2 or TRBV6-3 and TRBJ2-7; 9 positions agree with TRBD1. The V segment lost 2 bases and the J segment 2 bases; nucleotides outside the gene matches: 7. Germline V gene lookup returns CDR1 MNHEY and CDR2 SVGEGT. The CDR3 is 16 amino acids. This CDR3 reads CASSYNAGQGPYEQYF. The CDR3 DNA sequence: TGTGCCAGCAGTTACAACGCGGGACAGGGACCCTACGAGCAGTACTTC.

This clone was observed a few times. V usage is TRBV6-2 or TRBV6-3 and J usage is TRBJ2-7, with TRBD1 matching 10 bases. Germline values: CDR1 MNHEY, CDR2 SVGEGT. There are 16 residues in the CDR3. J lost 3 bases, V lost 6 bases, and 11 bases had no gene match. CDR3 sequence reads: CASSPRGQGGIYEQYF. The CDR3 bases are TGTGCCAGCAGCCCTCGTGGACAGGGGGGGATCTACGAGCAGTACTTC.

The rearrangement uses TRBV7-9 and TRBJ1-3, with D possibly matching TRBD1 (6 bases). V was cut by 1 base and J by 6 bases, with 13 bases left in between. The CDR3 is 15 amino acids. Germline CDR1 is SEHNR and CDR2 is FQNEAQ (reference sequence). In nucleotides, the CDR3 is TGTGCCAGCAGCTTAGGGGGACAAGGGGCAAACACCATATATTTT. Translation gives CASSLGGQGANTIYF.

The rearrangement links TRBV30 to TRBJ1-1; tentative D call: TRBD1 (6 bases). Trimming left V 0 bases short and J 3 bases short, with 11 bases between. In germline, CDR1 is GTSNPN, CDR2 SVGIG (reference sequence). This CDR3 is built from 14 residues. Here the CDR3 DNA reads TGTGCCTGGAGTGTAGACAGGCGACACACTGAAGCTTTCTTT. This translates into CAWSVDRRHTEAFF.

J is TRBJ1-6 and V is TRBV2; 11 nucleotides agree with TRBD1. Germline V gene lookup returns CDR1 SNHLY and CDR2 FYNNEI. The V segment lost 3 bases and the J segment 0 bases; nucleotides outside the gene matches: 7. The CDR3 has 19 amino acids. The CDR3 loop is CASSDWQGTGGSYNSPLHF. As DNA, the CDR3 is TGTGCCAGCAGTGACTGGCAAGGGACAGGGGGCTCCTATAATTCACCCCTCCACTTT.

This clone was observed once. This chain joins TRBV5-4 and TRBJ2-6; weak D call: TRBD2 (6 bases). V shed 0 bases and J shed 0 bases, with 13 bases lying between them. Germline CDR1 SGHNT, CDR2 YYREEE (reference sequence). The CDR3 sequence is 18 residues long. For the CDR3, the DNA is TGTGCCAGCAGCTTGGGATCGGGACTCACCTCTGGGGCCAACGTCCTGACTTTC. Translated: CASSLGSGLTSGANVLTF.

In DNA, the CDR3 is TGTGCCAGCTTCCCGGGGGGGACAGACTATGGCTACACCTTC. Its protein product is CASFPGGTDYGYTF. The V gene is TRBV6-5, the J gene TRBJ1-2; the match to TRBD1 covers 7 bases. The CDR3 has 14 residues. The J segment lost 3 bases and the V segment lost 8 bases, leaving 9 bases of the junction unmatched. Germline CDR1 reads MNHEY; CDR2 reads SVGAGI.

This chain uses TRBV6-6 with TRBJ1-5; 9 bases map to TRBD1. Germline-derived CDR1 and CDR2 are MNHNY and SVGAGI (reference sequence). There are 14 residues in the CDR3. The V gene end was trimmed by 11 bases and the J gene end by 5 bases; junction bases not matched to a gene: 10. As DNA, the CDR3 is TGTGCCTCCGCCCGGGACAGGGTTGATCAGCCCCAGCATTTT. Translation: CASARDRVDQPQHF.

The chain carries TRBV5-1 and TRBJ2-7; 7 bases fit TRBD1. Trimming took 1 base from V and 5 from J; bases not matched to a gene: 3. CDR1 is SGHRS and CDR2 is YFSETQ in the germline V gene. The CDR3 consists of 13 residues. CDR3 protein: CASSLTGDHEQYF. CDR3 sequence (DNA): TGCGCCAGCAGCTTGACAGGGGACCACGAGCAGTACTTC.

The chain employs TRBV5-8 and TRBJ2-5; a weak D match, TRBD2 (5 bases). In germline, CDR1 is SGHTS, CDR2 YDEGEE. The CDR3 runs 14 residues. V was cut by 4 bases and J by 2 bases, with 12 bases left in between. CDR3 DNA: TGTGCCAGCAGCCTCTCCCGGGGTCAAGAGACCCAGTACTTC. Its translation: CASSLSRGQETQYF.